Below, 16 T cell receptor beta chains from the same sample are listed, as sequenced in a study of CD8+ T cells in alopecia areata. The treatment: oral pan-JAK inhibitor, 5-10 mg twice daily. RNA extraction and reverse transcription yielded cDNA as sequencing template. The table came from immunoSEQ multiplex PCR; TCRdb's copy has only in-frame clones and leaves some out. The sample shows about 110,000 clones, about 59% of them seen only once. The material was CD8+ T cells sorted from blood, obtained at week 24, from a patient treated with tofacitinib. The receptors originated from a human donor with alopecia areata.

Here the CDR3 reads CASSLQGARDTQYF. CDR3 bases: TGTGCCAGCAGCCTACAGGGGGCGAGAGATACGCAGTATTTT. This rearrangement joins TRBV6-5 to TRBJ2-3; 9 bases are shared with TRBD1. Looked up from germline, CDR1 is MNHEY and CDR2 is SVGAGI. This CDR3 has 14 amino acids. Germline trimming cut 6 bases from V and 5 bases from J; bases unmatched to any gene: 6.

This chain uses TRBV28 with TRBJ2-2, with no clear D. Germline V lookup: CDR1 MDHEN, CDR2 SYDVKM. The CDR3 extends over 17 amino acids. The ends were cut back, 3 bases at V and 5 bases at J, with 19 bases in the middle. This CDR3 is CASSLYREGISTGELFF. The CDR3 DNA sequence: TGTGCCAGCAGTTTGTACCGTGAAGGCATCTCGACCGGGGAGCTGTTTTTT.

CDR3 residues: CASSLTSGVYEQYF. CDR3 nucleotide sequence: TGTGCCAGCAGTTTAACTAGCGGAGTCTACGAGCAGTACTTC. The genes are TRBV27 and TRBJ2-7; 8 bases fit TRBD2. The CDR3 totals 14 residues. From germline, CDR1 is MNHEY and CDR2 SMNVEV (reference sequence). J was trimmed by 3 bases and V by 2 bases; bases with no gene match: 3.

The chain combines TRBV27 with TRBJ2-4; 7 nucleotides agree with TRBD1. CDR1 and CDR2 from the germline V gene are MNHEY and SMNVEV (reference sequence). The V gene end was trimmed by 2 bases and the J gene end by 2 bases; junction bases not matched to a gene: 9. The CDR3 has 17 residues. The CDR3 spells CASSLSQTGRSKNIQYF. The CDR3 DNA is TGTGCCAGCAGTTTAAGCCAGACAGGGCGGTCCAAAAACATTCAGTACTTC.

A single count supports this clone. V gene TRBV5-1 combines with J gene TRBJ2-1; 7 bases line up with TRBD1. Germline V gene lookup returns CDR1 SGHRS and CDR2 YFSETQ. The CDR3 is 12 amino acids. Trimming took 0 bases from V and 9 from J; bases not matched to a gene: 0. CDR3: CASSLEGAEQFF. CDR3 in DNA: TGCGCCAGCAGCTTGGAGGGGGCTGAGCAGTTCTTC.

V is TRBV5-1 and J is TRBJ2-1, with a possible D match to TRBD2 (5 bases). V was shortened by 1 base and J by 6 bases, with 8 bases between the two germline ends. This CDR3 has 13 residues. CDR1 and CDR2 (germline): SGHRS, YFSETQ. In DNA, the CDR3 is TGCGCCAGCAGCTTGTCCGGGGTCAATGAGCAGTTCTTC. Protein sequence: CASSLSGVNEQFF.

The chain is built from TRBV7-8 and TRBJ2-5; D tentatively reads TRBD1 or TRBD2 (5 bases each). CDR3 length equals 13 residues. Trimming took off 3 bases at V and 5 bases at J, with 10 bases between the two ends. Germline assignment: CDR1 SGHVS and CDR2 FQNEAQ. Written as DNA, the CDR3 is TGTGCCAGCAGCTTGAGGGGCCGGGAGACCCAGTACTTC. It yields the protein CASSLRGRETQYF. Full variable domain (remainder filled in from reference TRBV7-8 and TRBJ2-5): GAGVSQSPRYKVAKRGQDVALRCDPISGHVSLFWYQQALGQGPEFLTYFQNEAQLDKSGLPSDRFFAERPEGSVSTLKIQRTQQEDSAVYLCASSLRGRETQYFGPGTRLLVL.

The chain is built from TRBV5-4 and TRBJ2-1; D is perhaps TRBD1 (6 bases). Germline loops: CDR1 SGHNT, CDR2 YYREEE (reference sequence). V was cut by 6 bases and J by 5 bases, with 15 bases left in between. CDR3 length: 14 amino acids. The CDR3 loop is CASTRPGQDNEQFF. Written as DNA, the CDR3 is TGTGCCAGCACCCGACCGGGACAAGACAATGAGCAGTTCTTC.

The CDR3 DNA follows: TGTGCCAGCAGCTTCGGTCCGACAGGACACACTGAAGCTTTCTTT. It translates to CASSFGPTGHTEAFF. The genes are TRBV11-2 and TRBJ1-1; D may be TRBD1 (6 bases). The germline V gene encodes CDR1 SGHAT and CDR2 FQNNGV. The CDR3 covers 15 residues. Trimming removed 3 bases at V and 3 bases at J, with 14 bases between.

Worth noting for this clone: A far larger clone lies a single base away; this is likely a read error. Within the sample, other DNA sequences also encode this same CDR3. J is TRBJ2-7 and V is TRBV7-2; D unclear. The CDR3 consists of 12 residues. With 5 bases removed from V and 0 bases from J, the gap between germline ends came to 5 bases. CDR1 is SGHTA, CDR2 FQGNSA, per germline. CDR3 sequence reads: CASSPSSYEQYF. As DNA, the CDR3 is TGTGCCAGCAGCCCGAGCTCCTACGAGCAGTACTTC.

The DNA for the CDR3 is TGTGCCAGCAGTGAGGCAGGGGCGTATAATTCACCCCTCCACTTT. Translating gives CASSEAGAYNSPLHF. The chain couples TRBV2 to TRBJ1-6; D may be TRBD1 (6 bases). CDR1 SNHLY and CDR2 FYNNEI come from the germline V gene. The ends were cut back, 3 bases at V and 4 bases at J, with 10 bases in the middle. This CDR3 comprises 15 residues. Based on the CDR3 plus reference TRBV2 and TRBJ1-6, the full variable domain is EPEVTQTPSHQVTQMGQEVILRCVPISNHLYFYWYRQILGQKVEFLVSFYNNEISEKSEIFDDQFSVERPDGSNFTLKIRSTKLEDSAMYFCASSEAGAYNSPLHFGNGTRLTVT.

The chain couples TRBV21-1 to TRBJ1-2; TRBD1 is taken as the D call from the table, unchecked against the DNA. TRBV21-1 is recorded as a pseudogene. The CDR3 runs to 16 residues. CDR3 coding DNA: TGTGCCAGCAGCAAAAAGGGACAGGTTAAGAACTATGGCTACACCTTC. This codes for CASSKKGQVKNYGYTF.

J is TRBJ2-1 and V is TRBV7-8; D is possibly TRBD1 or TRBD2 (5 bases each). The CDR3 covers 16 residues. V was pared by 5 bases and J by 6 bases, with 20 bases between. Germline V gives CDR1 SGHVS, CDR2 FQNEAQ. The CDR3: CASSPRTHRGPNEQFF. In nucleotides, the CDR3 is TGTGCCAGCAGCCCTCGGACACACCGGGGCCCCAATGAGCAGTTCTTC.

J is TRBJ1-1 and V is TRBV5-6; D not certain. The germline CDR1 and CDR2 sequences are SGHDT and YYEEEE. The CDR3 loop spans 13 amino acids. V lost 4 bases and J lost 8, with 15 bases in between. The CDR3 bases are TGTGCCAGCAGCCCAGCGGAGACCCCCGAAGCTTTCTTT. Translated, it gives CASSPAETPEAFF.

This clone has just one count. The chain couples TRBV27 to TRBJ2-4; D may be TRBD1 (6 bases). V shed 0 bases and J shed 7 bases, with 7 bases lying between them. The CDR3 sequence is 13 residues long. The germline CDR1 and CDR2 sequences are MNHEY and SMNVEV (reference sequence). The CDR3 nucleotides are TGTGCCAGCAGTTTATCACAGGGCAACATTCAGTACTTC. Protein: CASSLSQGNIQYF.

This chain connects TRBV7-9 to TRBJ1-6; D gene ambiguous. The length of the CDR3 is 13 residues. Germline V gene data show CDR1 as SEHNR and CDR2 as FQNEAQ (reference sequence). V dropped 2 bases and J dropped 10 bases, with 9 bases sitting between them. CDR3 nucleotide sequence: TGTGCCAGCAGCTTACCCCTCGACTCACCCCTCCACTTT. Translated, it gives CASSLPLDSPLHF.